Listed here are 11 T cell receptor beta chains from one sample, sequenced in a study of T cell responses to AZD1222 COVID-19 vaccine. The data were produced by immunoSEQ multiplex PCR, yet TCRdb's version contains in-frame clones alone and is incomplete. This table holds about 94,000 clones, more than 75% found once. The starting material was peripheral blood, obtained 28 days after the second AZD1222 dose. The receptors stem from an adult who received the AZD1222 COVID-19 vaccine.

The V and J genes are TRBV18 and TRBJ2-5; D unclear. V shed 6 bases and J shed 2 bases, with 19 bases lying between them. Germline assignment: CDR1 KGHSH and CDR2 LQKENI. The CDR3 runs to 16 residues. The CDR3 is CASSPNRASSQETQYF. As DNA, the CDR3 is TGTGCCAGCTCTCCAAACCGCGCCAGCTCGCAAGAGACCCAGTACTTC.

The gene calls are TRBV19 and TRBJ2-4; 7 bases agree with TRBD2. The germline V gene has CDR1 LNHDA and CDR2 SQIVND (reference sequence). The junction had 1 base not matched to a gene; V was cut back by 2 bases and J by 3 bases. CDR3 length: 14 residues. For the CDR3, the DNA is TGTGCCAGTAGTATAACGGGGGGCAAAAACATTCAGTACTTC. It translates to CASSITGGKNIQYF.

This chain connects TRBV28 to TRBJ2-5; D not certain. The V and J ends lost 4 bases and 1 base respectively, with 10 bases between them. The germline CDR1 and CDR2 sequences are MDHEN and SYDVKM. CDR3 length: 14 amino acids. CDR3 bases: TGTGCCAGCAGTTCTCCGGGTTTCCAAGAGACCCAGTACTTC. It codes for CASSSPGFQETQYF. Looking up the rest from reference TRBV28 and TRBJ2-5 gives the full variable domain: DVKVTQSSRYLVKRTGEKVFLECVQDMDHENMFWYRQDPGLGLRLIYFSYDVKMKEKGDIPEGYSVSREKKERFSLILESASTNQTSMYLCASSSPGFQETQYFGPGTRLLVL.

The chain is built from TRBV4-1 and TRBJ1-1; perhaps TRBD1 as D (5 bases). CDR3 length equals 15 residues. V shed 4 bases and J shed 5 bases, with 17 bases lying between them. Germline CDR1 reads MGHRA; CDR2 reads YSYEKL. The CDR3 reads CASSLNRAGGTEAFF. The CDR3 region has the DNA TGCGCCAGCAGCCTTAACCGGGCCGGGGGGACTGAAGCTTTCTTT.

The rearrangement uses TRBV2 and TRBJ2-3; 12 bases line up with TRBD2. With V trimmed by 5 bases and J by 5 bases, 5 bases remained unmatched. Germline V lookup: CDR1 SNHLY, CDR2 FYNNEI. CDR3 size: 15 residues. In DNA, the CDR3 is TGTGCCAGCAGTTCCACTAGCGGGGGGAGAGATACGCAGTATTTT. Translated, it gives CASSSTSGGRDTQYF.

The chain employs TRBV4-1 and TRBJ2-7; TRBD2 aligns across 10 bases. J lost 6 bases, V lost 0 bases, and 5 bases had no gene match. There are 15 residues in the CDR3. Germline CDR1 and CDR2: MGHRA and YSYEKL. The CDR3 here is CASSQEASGRSEQYF. The CDR3 DNA follows: TGCGCCAGCAGCCAAGAGGCTAGCGGGAGATCCGAGCAGTACTTC.

The chain uses TRBV5-4 and TRBJ2-5; 11 bases fit TRBD1. Germline loops: CDR1 SGHNT, CDR2 YYREEE (reference sequence). J lost 4 bases, V lost 5 bases, and 13 bases had no gene match. The length of the CDR3 is 17 residues. The CDR3 DNA reads TGTGCCAGCAGGGGAGCTGAGGGGACAGGGGGGCGAGAGACCCAGTACTTC. It codes for CASRGAEGTGGRETQYF.

This chain uses TRBV19 with TRBJ2-7; D possibly matches TRBD1 or TRBD2 (5 bases each). The CDR3 runs 12 residues. Germline V gene sequence: CDR1 LNHDA, CDR2 SQIVND (reference sequence). Deletions cut 1 base from V and 6 bases from J, with 7 bases between. The CDR3 coding sequence is TGTGCCAGTAGTATAGGAGGGACCGAGCAGTACTTC. Residues: CASSIGGTEQYF.

The chain combines TRBV15 with TRBJ1-1; no clear D. V was shortened by 8 bases and J by 0 bases, with 13 bases between the two germline ends. The CDR3 loop spans 14 amino acids. From germline, CDR1 is LNHNV and CDR2 YYDKDF (reference sequence). CDR3 loop: CATSVIAMNTEAFF. CDR3 nucleotides: TGTGCCACCTCAGTCATCGCCATGAACACTGAAGCTTTCTTT.

The count of this clone is one. The gene calls are TRBV29-1 and TRBJ2-5; 9 nucleotides match TRBD2. The trim removed 0 bases at V and 5 bases at J, leaving 13 bases unmatched. CDR1 SQVTM and CDR2 ANQGSEA come from the germline V gene. This CDR3 is built from 17 residues. In DNA, the CDR3 is TGCAGCGTTGAAGATGAGGGGAGCGGGAGGCTCTGGGAGACCCAGTACTTC. As protein: CSVEDEGSGRLWETQYF.

CDR3 bases: TGTGCCAGCAGCCCAAGACTAGGCCAAGAGACCCAGTACTTC. Its translation is CASSPRLGQETQYF. The V and J genes are TRBV7-3 and TRBJ2-5; the D gene is possibly TRBD2 (6 bases). This CDR3 is 14 amino acids long. Trimming removed 5 bases from V and 1 base from J, with 11 bases in between. Germline lookup yields CDR1 SGHTA and CDR2 FQGTGA. Full variable domain (outside the CDR3, taken from reference TRBV7-3 and TRBJ2-5): GAGVSQTPSNKVTEKGKYVELRCDPISGHTALYWYRQSLGQGPEFLIYFQGTGAADDSGLPNDRFFAVRPEGSVSTLKIQRTERGDSAVYLCASSPRLGQETQYFGPGTRLLVL.